The 15 T cell receptor beta chains below come from one sample, sequenced in a study of CD8+CD57+ T cells in acquired aplastic anemia (dated 2018 in TCRdb). Sequencing took place on an Illumina HiSeq 2000. Profiling of TCR beta VDJ combinations and CDR3 sequences used genomic DNA as the template. The raw public data were reprocessed by TCRdb itself: fastp quality trimming at Q25, MiXCR clonotype calling, in-frame beta chains only. Rows with one shared CDR3 protein collapse into an entry with the most common genes and DNA. The sample contains some 180,000 distinct CDR3 sequences, less than 55% of them found a single time. The ten largest clones add up to around 2.9% of the sample. Sequenced material: sorted CD4+, CD8+, or CD8+CD57+ T cells (not recorded which) from PBMCs. Receptors originate from a human donor in good health.

V is TRBV29-1 and J is TRBJ2-7; tentatively, D is TRBD2 (5 bases). V lost 3 bases and J 2 bases, leaving 14 bases between the germline ends. The length of the CDR3 is 14 residues. From germline, CDR1 is SQVTM and CDR2 ANQGSEA. The CDR3 DNA is TGCAGCGTTGAGGACTCCAAGAGACCCTACGAGCAGTACTTC. Translating gives CSVEDSKRPYEQYF.

In its sample, this clonotype was seen many times. The chain couples TRBV7-2 to TRBJ2-4; 7 nucleotides line up with TRBD2. Germline CDR1 is SGHTA and CDR2 is FQGNSA. This CDR3 spans 15 amino acids. The V and J ends lost 5 bases and 6 bases, in that order; junction bases with no gene match: 10. CDR3 in amino acids: CASSRQGLVGNIQYF. The CDR3 coding sequence is TGTGCCAGCAGCCGTCAAGGACTAGTAGGAAACATTCAGTACTTC. The variable domain in full, completed from reference TRBV7-2 and TRBJ2-4, reads GAGVSQSPSNKVTEKGKDVELRCDPISGHTALYWYRQSLGQGLEFLIYFQGNSAPDKSGLPSDRFSAERTGGSVSTLTIQRTQQEDSAVYLCASSRQGLVGNIQYFGAGTRLSVL.

The chain links TRBV20-1 to TRBJ2-7; tentatively, D is TRBD2 (6 bases). Germline assignment: CDR1 DFQATT and CDR2 SNEGSKA (reference sequence). Trimming took off 6 bases at V and 2 bases at J, with 17 bases between the two ends. The CDR3 is 14 amino acids. The CDR3 loop is CSASGSSPTYEQYF. The CDR3 coding sequence is TGCAGTGCCAGCGGGTCCTCCCCCACCTACGAGCAGTACTTC.

The sample holds one count of this clonotype. The CDR3 nucleotides read TGTGCCAGCAGGGAACAGGGAACGGGGACTATGAGGGGCTACACCTTC. It translates to CASREQGTGTMRGYTF. This chain connects TRBV25-1 to TRBJ1-2, with D maybe TRBD1 (6 bases). This CDR3 is built from 16 residues. Germline V lookup: CDR1 MGHDK, CDR2 SYGVNS. The V end lost 6 bases, the J end lost 8 bases, and 25 bases lay between the germline ends.

V gene TRBV19 combines with J gene TRBJ2-3; 7 nucleotides agree with TRBD1. Germline CDR1 LNHDA, CDR2 SQIVND (reference sequence). CDR3 length equals 14 residues. V shed 9 bases and J 5 bases; nucleotides not matched to a gene: 11. The CDR3 sequence is CASDTGAGGDTQYF. The CDR3 nucleotides are TGTGCCAGCGACACAGGGGCTGGAGGAGATACGCAGTATTTT.

Concerning this clonotype: At one end the junction does not follow the germline gene, possibly because of a read error. The J gene is TRBJ2-7, the V gene TRBV24-1; 9 bases agree with TRBD1. This CDR3 comprises 16 residues. The germline gives CDR1 KGHDR, CDR2 SFDVKD. The CDR3 loop reads CATCESGQGRSYEQYF. The CDR3 coding sequence is TGTGCCACCTGTGAATCGGGACAGGGCCGATCCTACGAGCAGTACTTC.

The sample holds many counts of this clonotype. The chain has TRBV7-9 and TRBJ1-4; possible D gene TRBD1, 5 bases. This CDR3 has 14 amino acids. CDR1 is SEHNR and CDR2 is FQNEAQ in the germline V gene (reference sequence). V was clipped by 4 bases and J by 7 bases, with 13 bases between them. The CDR3 DNA follows: TGTGCCAGCAGCTCAGGGACGGTGGGTGAAAAACTGTTTTTT. As protein: CASSSGTVGEKLFF.

This clonotype was found many times. The chain has TRBV10-3 and TRBJ2-1; no clear D. Germline CDR1 and CDR2: ENHRY and SYGVKD. V was cut by 3 bases and J by 9 bases, with 6 bases left in between. The CDR3 is made up of 11 amino acids. CDR3 in amino acids: CAISDGGEQFF. The CDR3 DNA sequence: TGTGCCATCAGTGACGGTGGTGAGCAGTTCTTC.

The rearrangement joins TRBV2 to TRBJ1-5; D uncertain. The CDR3 covers 13 residues. With 5 bases removed from V and 4 bases from J, the gap between germline ends came to 9 bases. Germline V gene sequence: CDR1 SNHLY, CDR2 FYNNEI. Here the CDR3 reads CASSFSANQPQHF. The CDR3 DNA is TGTGCCAGCAGTTTTAGTGCGAATCAGCCCCAGCATTTT.

The rearrangement uses TRBV19 and TRBJ1-2; 8 bases fit TRBD1. Germline CDR1 and CDR2: LNHDA and SQIVND (reference sequence). After removal of 8 bases from V and 2 bases from J, the junction contained 10 bases not matched to a gene. This CDR3 region has 15 residues. CDR3 residues: CASGPRQGRNYGYTF. DNA of the CDR3: TGTGCCAGTGGTCCACGACAGGGGAGGAACTATGGCTACACCTTC.

This chain connects TRBV3-1 to TRBJ1-2, with D possibly being TRBD1 (5 bases). Germline values: CDR1 LGHDT, CDR2 YNNKEL (reference sequence). There are 14 residues in the CDR3. Trimming cost V 0 bases and J 8 bases, with 13 bases left between them. The DNA of the CDR3 is TGTGCCAGCAGCCAAGACAGGGCGCGGGGGGGCTACACCTTC. Protein sequence: CASSQDRARGGYTF. Variable domain in full (rest from reference TRBV3-1 and TRBJ1-2): DTAVSQTPKYLVTQMGNDKSIKCEQNLGHDTMYWYKQDSKKFLKIMFSYNNKELIINETVPNRFSPKSPDKAHLNLHINSLELGDSAVYFCASSQDRARGGYTFGSGTRLTVV.

This clonotype was detected once. Given a much more abundant clone one base away, this may be a read error. Likely a read error: the CDR3 ends without its conserved phenylalanine or tryptophan. The chain combines TRBV12-3 or TRBV12-4 with TRBJ2-7; a weak D match, TRBD2 (5 bases). The ends were cut back, 2 bases at V and 2 bases at J, with 13 bases in the middle. The CDR3 consists of 15 residues. The CDR3 DNA sequence: TGTGCCAGCAGTTTACCCTCAGGAGGTGCCTACGAGCAGTACCTC. This codes for CASSLPSGGAYEQYL.

The V and J genes are TRBV29-1 and TRBJ2-1; D might be TRBD2 (6 bases). The V gene lost 4 bases and the J gene lost 6 bases, with 10 bases spanning the gap. The CDR3 is 12 residues long. Germline CDR1 and CDR2: SQVTM and ANQGSEA. The DNA of the CDR3 is TGCAGCGTTGGGGAGGTGGGCAATGAGCAGTTCTTC. This gives the protein CSVGEVGNEQFF.

The chain employs TRBV5-1 and TRBJ2-7; 9 bases match TRBD1. Germline V gene data show CDR1 as SGHRS and CDR2 as YFSETQ. The V gene end was trimmed by 4 bases and the J gene end by 5 bases; junction bases not matched to a gene: 7. CDR3 length: 14 amino acids. The CDR3 nucleotides are TGCGCCAGCAGCCCGCCGGGACAGGGCCACGAGCAGTACTTC. It yields the protein CASSPPGQGHEQYF.

This clonotype has only a few counts. The CDR3 bases are TGCAGCGTCATGATTACGCTAAACACCGGGGAGCTGTTTTTT. It translates to CSVMITLNTGELFF. The V call is TRBV29-1, the J call TRBJ2-2; D ambiguous. V lost 6 bases to trimming and J lost 2 bases, with 13 bases between them. The CDR3 is 14 residues long. CDR1 is SQVTM and CDR2 is ANQGSEA in the germline V gene.